This TCR beta chain is from a study of T cell responses to AZD1222 COVID-19 vaccine. Whole-study findings and limits: White British people made up most donors, females outnumbered males, and clonal diversity was possibly underestimated. Spike-specific TCR repertoires showed rising breadth and depth after two AZD1222 doses. Only 6 or 7 individuals given AZD1222 were seropositive at baseline. Without day 14 samples, only post-peak T cell repertoires were studied.

Method: immunoSEQ multiplex PCR; TCRdb's copy keeps in-frame clones and lacks some. The data contain 130,000 to 150,000 clones, around nine tenths of them singletons. V shed 6 bases and J 5 bases; nucleotides not matched to a gene: 12. This CDR3 has 17 residues. CDR1 is MNHEY and CDR2 is SMNVEV in the germline V gene (reference sequence). Points on this clone: What it recognizes is unknown.

This receptor was identified in an adult in good health. The sequencing used peripheral blood, collected on day 0 of MenACWY control vaccination. The rearrangement joins TRBV27 to TRBJ2-2, with TRBD2 identical over 10 bases. The chain's CDR3 is CASSLKRLAGVTGELFF. In nucleotides, the CDR3 is TGTGCCAGCAGCCTTAAACGCCTAGCGGGAGTGACCGGGGAGCTGTTTTTT.